The 26 T cell receptor beta chains below come from one sample, sequenced in a study of OX40 agonist ivuxolimab in advanced cancers. This table comes from immunoSEQ multiplex PCR, and its TCRdb copy is limited to in-frame clones, with some not included. The table shows under 90,000 clones, with about nine tenths occurring only once. The source material was CD4+ or CD8+ T cells sorted from blood, sampled in a trial of the OX40 agonist ivuxolimab. These receptors came from an adult with an advanced solid tumor such as melanoma, head and neck, liver or kidney cancer.

V and J are TRBV19 and TRBJ2-7; possibly TRBD2 for D (7 bases). Germline V gene data show CDR1 as LNHDA and CDR2 as SQIVND (reference sequence). V was clipped by 2 bases and J by 3 bases, with 11 bases between them. The CDR3 sequence is 14 residues long. CDR3 coding DNA: TGTGCCAGTAGTATAAGGGGGGGCCTCTACGAGCAGTACTTC. It translates to CASSIRGGLYEQYF.

V usage is TRBV7-9 and J usage is TRBJ1-2; no clear D. The CDR3 is 13 residues long. From germline, CDR1 is SEHNR and CDR2 FQNEAQ (reference sequence). Deletions cut 1 base from V and 7 bases from J, with 10 bases between. CDR3 sequence reads: CASSLEGGPGYTF. DNA of the CDR3: TGTGCCAGCAGCTTAGAAGGCGGTCCTGGCTACACCTTC.

The chain recombines TRBV28 with TRBJ2-7, with D possibly being TRBD1 (8 bases). Trimming took off 2 bases at V and 7 bases at J, with 21 bases between the two ends. This CDR3 is built from 16 residues. Germline V gives CDR1 MDHEN, CDR2 SYDVKM. The CDR3 loop is CASSLSGGTGLGEQYF. The CDR3 DNA is TGTGCCAGCAGTTTAAGTGGGGGGACAGGACTAGGGGAGCAGTACTTC.

The chain has TRBV5-4 and TRBJ2-7; D gene ambiguous. The length of the CDR3 is 13 residues. The V and J ends lost 4 bases and 1 base respectively, with 9 bases between them. Germline-derived CDR1 and CDR2 are SGHNT and YYREEE (reference sequence). CDR3 region: CASSPPRSYEQYF. As DNA, the CDR3 is TGTGCCAGCAGCCCTCCGCGGTCCTACGAGCAGTACTTC.

The rearrangement links TRBV28 to TRBJ1-5; D is ambiguous. V was trimmed by 4 bases and J by 0 bases, leaving 10 bases between them. The CDR3 loop spans 15 amino acids. Germline CDR1 and CDR2: MDHEN and SYDVKM. Written as DNA, the CDR3 is TGTGCCAGCAGTTCTGGGCTAGGTAGCAATCAGCCCCAGCATTTT. Amino acids: CASSSGLGSNQPQHF.

The chain employs TRBV4-1 and TRBJ2-1; D uncertain. V dropped 0 bases and J dropped 0 bases, with 9 bases sitting between them. Germline CDR1 is MGHRA and CDR2 is YSYEKL. The length of the CDR3 is 16 residues. The CDR3 here is CASSQEGLSSYNEQFF. CDR3 nucleotides: TGCGCCAGCAGCCAAGAAGGTCTAAGCTCCTACAATGAGCAGTTCTTC.

V is TRBV7-9 and J is TRBJ2-5; 7 bases fit TRBD2. This CDR3 has 13 residues. J lost 4 bases, V lost 3 bases, and 2 bases had no gene match. Germline values: CDR1 SEHNR, CDR2 FQNEAQ (reference sequence). CDR3 protein: CASSFSGGETQYF. CDR3 DNA sequence: TGTGCCAGCAGCTTCTCGGGGGGAGAGACCCAGTACTTC.

This rearrangement joins TRBV7-2 to TRBJ1-1; the D gene is possibly TRBD1 (5 bases). Looked up from germline, CDR1 is SGHTA and CDR2 is FQGNSA. V lost 1 base, J lost 3 bases, and 12 bases lay in between. This CDR3 is built from 15 residues. The CDR3 region has the DNA TGTGCCAGCAGCTTAGTTGCCGGGGACTACACTGAAGCTTTCTTT. Protein product: CASSLVAGDYTEAFF.

This clone was counted only a few times. The chain uses TRBV11-2 and TRBJ1-2; 7 bases are shared with TRBD1. The germline V gene encodes CDR1 SGHAT and CDR2 FQNNGV. The junction had 13 bases not matched to a gene; V was cut back by 4 bases and J by 8 bases. The CDR3 totals 15 residues. The CDR3 spells CASSSIWRGQSGYTF. In DNA form, the CDR3 reads TGTGCCAGCAGCTCAATTTGGAGGGGGCAGTCGGGCTACACCTTC.

V gene TRBV18 combines with J gene TRBJ2-5; D remains unclear. Trimming removed 2 bases from V and 5 bases from J, with 9 bases in between. The CDR3 runs 13 residues. CDR1 is KGHSH, CDR2 LQKENI, per germline. CDR3 amino acids: CASSPSFLETQYF. CDR3 nucleotide sequence: TGTGCCAGCTCACCATCTTTTCTGGAGACCCAGTACTTC. Full variable domain (rest looked up from reference TRBV18 and TRBJ2-5): NAGVMQNPRHLVRRRGQEARLRCSPMKGHSHVYWYRQLPEEGLKFMVYLQKENIIDESGMPKERFSAEFPKEGPSILRIQQVVRGDSAAYFCASSPSFLETQYFGPGTRLLVL.

The chain joins TRBV6-6 to TRBJ2-3; 10 bases are shared with TRBD2. Unmatched junction bases numbered 8, after V lost 2 bases and J lost 9 bases. Germline CDR1 reads MNHNY; CDR2 reads SVGAGI (reference sequence). This CDR3 is 15 amino acids long. CDR3 protein: CASSYPQRGGPTQYF. The CDR3 nucleotides read TGTGCCAGCAGTTACCCGCAGCGGGGGGGCCCGACGCAGTATTTT.

The chain joins TRBV5-3 to TRBJ2-2; D unresolved. TRBV5-3 is recorded as an ORF, its role being uncertain. The CDR3 loop spans 12 amino acids. The V end was cut by 2 bases, the J end by 7 bases, with 6 bases between. CDR3 loop: CARSFRVGELFF. CDR3 nucleotide sequence: TGTGCCAGAAGCTTTAGGGTCGGGGAGCTGTTTTTT.

This clone showed up just a few times. The chain combines TRBV28 with TRBJ2-7, with TRBD2 as a possible D gene (5 bases). The ends were cut back, 10 bases at V and 6 bases at J, with 16 bases in the middle. Germline values: CDR1 MDHEN, CDR2 SYDVKM. This CDR3 spans 12 amino acids. CDR3 DNA: TGTGCCACCCAATGGCCGGGGTTCGAGCAGTACTTC. Amino acid sequence: CATQWPGFEQYF.

The chain couples TRBV28 to TRBJ1-2; D is possibly TRBD1 (5 bases). V was pared by 6 bases and J by 0 bases, with 14 bases between. CDR1 is MDHEN and CDR2 is SYDVKM in the germline V gene. This CDR3 contains 15 residues. The CDR3 sequence: CASSSGGFSNYGYTF. The CDR3 nucleotides read TGTGCCAGCAGCTCTGGGGGATTTTCTAACTATGGCTACACCTTC.

V gene TRBV6-4 combines with J gene TRBJ2-1; D might be TRBD1 or TRBD2, each matching 5 bases. The CDR3 runs to 17 residues. Germline V gene data show CDR1 as MRHNA and CDR2 as SNTAGT. With 2 bases removed from V and 0 bases from J, the gap between germline ends came to 14 bases. The CDR3 spells CASSDTRGSYSYNEQFF. CDR3 sequence (DNA): TGTGCCAGCAGTGACACGAGGGGTTCCTACTCCTACAATGAGCAGTTCTTC.

The chain employs TRBV19 and TRBJ2-6; no firm D call. The V gene's germline CDR1 is LNHDA and CDR2 SQIVND (reference sequence). This CDR3 contains 16 residues. Trimming stripped 7 bases from V and 1 base from J, with 14 bases between. The CDR3 sequence: CASNGRLASGANVLTF. Written as DNA, the CDR3 is TGTGCCAGTAACGGTCGCCTGGCGTCTGGGGCCAACGTCCTGACTTTC.

The J gene is TRBJ1-2, the V gene TRBV6-5, with 10 bases that match TRBD1. V lost 6 bases and J lost 8; bases outside the gene matches: 9. The germline gives CDR1 MNHEY, CDR2 SVGAGI. This CDR3 region has 14 residues. As DNA, the CDR3 is TGTGCCAGCAGAAGTGGACAGGGGGAGCTGGGCTACACCTTC. It codes for CASRSGQGELGYTF.

The chain has TRBV5-6 and TRBJ2-5; D not certain. The CDR3 extends over 12 amino acids. The V gene's germline CDR1 is SGHDT and CDR2 YYEEEE. The V and J ends lost 2 bases and 9 bases respectively, with 11 bases between them. Written as DNA, the CDR3 is TGTGCCAGCAGCTTCTCCTACAGTGCCCAGTACTTC. This translates into CASSFSYSAQYF.

This chain joins TRBV5-1 and TRBJ2-7, with D unclear. Trimming removed 5 bases at V and 0 bases at J, with 12 bases between. The germline V gene has CDR1 SGHRS and CDR2 YFSETQ. The CDR3 sequence is 14 residues long. The CDR3 DNA reads TGCGCCAGCAGTGGAGCCCCTTACTCCTACGAGCAGTACTTC. Encoded protein: CASSGAPYSYEQYF.

This chain uses TRBV30 with TRBJ2-7, with TRBD2 as a possible D gene (6 bases). Trimming left V 2 bases short and J 13 bases short, with 27 bases between. Germline CDR1 is GTSNPN and CDR2 is SVGIG (reference sequence). This CDR3 comprises 15 residues. CDR3 nucleotide sequence: TGTGCCTGGAGTAACACTCGTACGGACGGCGGGATTGGATACTTC. It yields the protein CAWSNTRTDGGIGYF. The full variable domain, its missing parts supplied by reference TRBV30 and TRBJ2-7, is SQTIHQWPATLVQPVGSPLSLECTVEGTSNPNLYWYRQAAGRGLQLLFYSVGIGQISSEVPQNLSASRPQDRQFILSSKKLLLSDSGFYLCAWSNTRTDGGIGYFGPGTRLTVT.

The chain couples TRBV6-4 to TRBJ2-1, with a possible D match to TRBD2 (5 bases). Germline CDR1 is MRHNA and CDR2 is SNTAGT. The V end was cut by 3 bases, the J end by 0 bases, with 9 bases between. The CDR3 consists of 15 residues. CDR3 nucleotides: TGTGCCAGCAGTGAAGATACTAGCTCCTACAATGAGCAGTTCTTC. Translating gives CASSEDTSSYNEQFF.

The chain combines TRBV5-4 with TRBJ2-1; TRBD2 matches at 15 bases. V dropped 3 bases and J dropped 8; count of bases not matched to a gene: 3. This CDR3 region has 15 residues. The germline CDR1 and CDR2 sequences are SGHNT and YYREEE (reference sequence). CDR3 sequence reads: CASSSGLAGGDEQFF. Written as DNA, the CDR3 is TGTGCCAGCAGCTCCGGACTAGCGGGAGGGGATGAGCAGTTCTTC.

The chain recombines TRBV7-2 with TRBJ2-5; TRBD1 might be the D (6 bases). Germline V gives CDR1 SGHTA, CDR2 FQGNSA. The CDR3 is 14 amino acids. V was cut by 2 bases and J by 4 bases, with 11 bases left in between. The CDR3 loop is CASSLFGRGETQYF. The CDR3 DNA follows: TGTGCCAGCAGCTTATTCGGCAGGGGAGAGACCCAGTACTTC.

V and J are TRBV28 and TRBJ2-7, with TRBD1 identical over 10 bases. Germline lookup yields CDR1 MDHEN and CDR2 SYDVKM. This CDR3 is 16 amino acids long. J was trimmed by 4 bases and V by 5 bases; bases with no gene match: 11. CDR3 sequence: CASSPTRQGARYEQYF. CDR3 nucleotide sequence: TGTGCCAGCAGTCCAACTCGACAGGGGGCACGGTACGAGCAGTACTTC.

The chain employs TRBV6-1 and TRBJ2-7; D perhaps matches TRBD2 (7 bases). The V and J ends lost 6 bases and 0 bases respectively, with 12 bases between them. The CDR3 covers 14 residues. From germline, CDR1 is MNHNS and CDR2 SASEGT. Here the CDR3 DNA reads TGTGCCAGCAGGGGCGGGGGCTACTCCTACGAGCAGTACTTC. This encodes CASRGGGYSYEQYF.

The rearrangement uses TRBV28 and TRBJ1-2; possible D gene TRBD1, 6 bases. The CDR3 runs 15 residues. Germline CDR1 is MDHEN and CDR2 is SYDVKM. Trimming removed 3 bases from V and 0 bases from J, with 11 bases in between. DNA for the CDR3: TGTGCCAGCAGTTTTGGGGGGGCCACTAACTATGGCTACACCTTC. It encodes CASSFGGATNYGYTF.